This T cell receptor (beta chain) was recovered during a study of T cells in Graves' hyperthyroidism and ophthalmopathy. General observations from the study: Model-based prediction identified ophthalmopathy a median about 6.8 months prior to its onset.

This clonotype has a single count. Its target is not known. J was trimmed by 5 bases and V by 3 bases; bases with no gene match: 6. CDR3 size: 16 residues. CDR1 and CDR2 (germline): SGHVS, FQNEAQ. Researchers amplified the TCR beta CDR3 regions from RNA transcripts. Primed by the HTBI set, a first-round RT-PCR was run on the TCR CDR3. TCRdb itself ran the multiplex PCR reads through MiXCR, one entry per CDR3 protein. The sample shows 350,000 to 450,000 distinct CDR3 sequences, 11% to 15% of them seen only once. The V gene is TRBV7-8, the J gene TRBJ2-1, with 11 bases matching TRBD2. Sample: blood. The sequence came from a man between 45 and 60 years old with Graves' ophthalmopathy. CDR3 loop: CASSLAPGLADNEQFF. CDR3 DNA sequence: TGTGCCAGCAGCTTGGCCCCGGGACTAGCGGACAATGAGCAGTTCTTC.